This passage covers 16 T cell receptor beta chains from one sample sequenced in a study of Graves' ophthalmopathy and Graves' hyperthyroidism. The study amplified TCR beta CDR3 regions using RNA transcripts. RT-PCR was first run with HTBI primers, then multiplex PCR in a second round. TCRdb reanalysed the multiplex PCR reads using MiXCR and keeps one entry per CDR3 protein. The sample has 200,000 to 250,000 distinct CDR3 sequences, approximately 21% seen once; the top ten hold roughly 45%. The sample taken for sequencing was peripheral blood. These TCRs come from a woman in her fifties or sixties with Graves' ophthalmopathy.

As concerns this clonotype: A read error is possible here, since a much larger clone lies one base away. The CDR3 DNA follows: TGTGCCAGCAGTTCACTGTCGACAGGGGAGCACAATCAGCCCCAGCATTTT. It yields the protein CASSSLSTGEHNQPQHF. V and J are TRBV6-5 and TRBJ1-5; 8 bases map to TRBD1. The CDR3 extends over 17 amino acids. The ends lost 4 bases at V and 3 bases at J; junction bases unmatched: 11. Germline assignment: CDR1 MNHEY and CDR2 SVGAGI.

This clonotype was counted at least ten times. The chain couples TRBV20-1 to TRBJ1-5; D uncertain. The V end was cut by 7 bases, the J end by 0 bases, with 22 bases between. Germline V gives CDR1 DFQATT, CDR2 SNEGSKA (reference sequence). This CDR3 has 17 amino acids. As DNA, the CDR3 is TGCAGTGGCGTAGGGAACCACGAAATTTATAGCAATCAGCCCCAGCATTTT. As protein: CSGVGNHEIYSNQPQHF.

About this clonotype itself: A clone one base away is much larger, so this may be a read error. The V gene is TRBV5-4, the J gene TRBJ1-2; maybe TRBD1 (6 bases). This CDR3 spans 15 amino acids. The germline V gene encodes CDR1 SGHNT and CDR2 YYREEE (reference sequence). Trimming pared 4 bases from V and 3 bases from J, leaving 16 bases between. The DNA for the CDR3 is TGTGCCAGCAGCCCCCGACCGACAGGAGACTATGGCTACACCTTC. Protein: CASSPRPTGDYGYTF.

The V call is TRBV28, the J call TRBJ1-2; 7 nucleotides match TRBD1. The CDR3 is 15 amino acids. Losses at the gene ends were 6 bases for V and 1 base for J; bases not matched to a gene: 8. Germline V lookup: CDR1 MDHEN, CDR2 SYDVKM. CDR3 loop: CASSPTGMLNYGYTF. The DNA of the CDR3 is TGTGCCAGCAGCCCGACAGGGATGCTTAACTATGGCTACACCTTC.

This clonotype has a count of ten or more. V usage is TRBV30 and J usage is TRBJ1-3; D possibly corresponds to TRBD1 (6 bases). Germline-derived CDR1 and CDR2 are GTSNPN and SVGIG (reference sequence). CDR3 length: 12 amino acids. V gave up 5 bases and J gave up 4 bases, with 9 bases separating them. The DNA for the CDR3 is TGTGCCTGGGGGACATCCGGAAACACCATATATTTT. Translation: CAWGTSGNTIYF.

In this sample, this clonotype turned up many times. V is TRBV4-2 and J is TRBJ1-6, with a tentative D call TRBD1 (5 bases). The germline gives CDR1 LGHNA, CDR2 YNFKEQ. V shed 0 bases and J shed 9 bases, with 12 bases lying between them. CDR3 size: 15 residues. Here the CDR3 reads CASSQDRGYGSPLHF. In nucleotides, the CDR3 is TGTGCCAGCAGCCAAGATAGGGGTTATGGTTCACCCCTCCACTTT.

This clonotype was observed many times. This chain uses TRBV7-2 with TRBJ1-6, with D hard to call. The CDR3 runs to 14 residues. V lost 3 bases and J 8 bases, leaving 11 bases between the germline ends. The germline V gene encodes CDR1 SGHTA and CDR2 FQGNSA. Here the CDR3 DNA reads TGTGCCAGCAGCTTCCGCAGGACGGATTCACCCCTCCACTTT. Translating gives CASSFRRTDSPLHF.

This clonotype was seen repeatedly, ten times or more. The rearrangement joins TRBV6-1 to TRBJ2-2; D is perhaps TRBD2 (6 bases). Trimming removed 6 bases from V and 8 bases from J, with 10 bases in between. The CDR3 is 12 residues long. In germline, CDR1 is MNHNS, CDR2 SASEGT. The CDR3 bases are TGTGCCAGCAGAAGCGGGTTTGGGGAGCTGTTTTTT. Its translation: CASRSGFGELFF.

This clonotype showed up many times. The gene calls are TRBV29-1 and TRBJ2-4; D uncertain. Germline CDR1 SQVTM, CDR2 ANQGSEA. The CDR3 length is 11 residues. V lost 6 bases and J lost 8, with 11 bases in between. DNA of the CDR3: TGCAGCGTGGGTATAGGAGACATTCAGTACTTC. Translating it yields CSVGIGDIQYF. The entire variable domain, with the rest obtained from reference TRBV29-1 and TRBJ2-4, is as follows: SAVISQKPSRDICQRGTSLTIQCQVDSQVTMMFWYRQQPGQSLTLIATANQGSEATYESGFVIDKFPISRPNLTFSTLTVSNMSPEDSSIYLCSVGIGDIQYFGAGTRLSVL.

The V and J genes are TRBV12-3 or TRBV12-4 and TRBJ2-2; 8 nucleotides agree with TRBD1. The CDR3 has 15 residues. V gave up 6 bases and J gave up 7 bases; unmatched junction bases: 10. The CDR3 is CASRSNQGAGGELFF. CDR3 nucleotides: TGTGCCAGCAGAAGCAATCAGGGGGCTGGCGGGGAGCTGTTTTTT.

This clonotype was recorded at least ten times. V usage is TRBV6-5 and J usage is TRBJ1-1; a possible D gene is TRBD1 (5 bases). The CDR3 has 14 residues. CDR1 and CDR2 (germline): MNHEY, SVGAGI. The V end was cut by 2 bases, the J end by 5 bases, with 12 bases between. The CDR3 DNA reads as TGTGCCAGCAGTTACCGGGGGGGGGAGACTGAAGCTTTCTTT. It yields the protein CASSYRGGETEAFF.

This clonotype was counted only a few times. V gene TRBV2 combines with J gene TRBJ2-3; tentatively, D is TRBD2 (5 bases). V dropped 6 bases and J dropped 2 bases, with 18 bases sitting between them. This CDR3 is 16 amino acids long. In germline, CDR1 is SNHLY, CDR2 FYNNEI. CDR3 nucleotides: TGTGCCAGCAGCCTCTTGATGCGGGCCGTCACAGATACGCAGTATTTT. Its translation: CASSLLMRAVTDTQYF. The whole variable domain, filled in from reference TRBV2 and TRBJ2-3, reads EPEVTQTPSHQVTQMGQEVILRCVPISNHLYFYWYRQILGQKVEFLVSFYNNEISEKSEIFDDQFSVERPDGSNFTLKIRSTKLEDSAMYFCASSLLMRAVTDTQYFGPGTRLTVL.

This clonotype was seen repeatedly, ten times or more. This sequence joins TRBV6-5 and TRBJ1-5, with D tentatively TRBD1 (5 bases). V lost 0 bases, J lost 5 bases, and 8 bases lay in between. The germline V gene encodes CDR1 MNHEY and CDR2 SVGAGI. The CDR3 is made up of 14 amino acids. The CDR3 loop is CASSYSGLHQPQHF. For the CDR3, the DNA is TGTGCCAGCAGTTACTCGGGACTTCATCAGCCCCAGCATTTT.

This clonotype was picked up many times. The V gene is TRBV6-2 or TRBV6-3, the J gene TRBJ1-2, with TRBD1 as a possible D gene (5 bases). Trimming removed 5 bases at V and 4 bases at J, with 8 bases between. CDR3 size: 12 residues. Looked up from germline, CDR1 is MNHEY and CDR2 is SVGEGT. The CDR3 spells CASSKGVYGYTF. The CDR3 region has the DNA TGTGCCAGCAGTAAAGGGGTCTATGGCTACACCTTC.

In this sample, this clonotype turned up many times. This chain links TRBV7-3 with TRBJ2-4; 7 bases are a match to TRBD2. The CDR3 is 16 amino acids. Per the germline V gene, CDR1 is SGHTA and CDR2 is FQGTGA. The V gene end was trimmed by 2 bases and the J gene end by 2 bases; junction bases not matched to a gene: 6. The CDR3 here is CASSLRGEGPKNIQYF. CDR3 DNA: TGTGCCAGCAGCTTACGGGGGGAGGGACCCAAAAACATTCAGTACTTC. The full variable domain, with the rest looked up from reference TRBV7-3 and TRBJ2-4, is GAGVSQTPSNKVTEKGKYVELRCDPISGHTALYWYRQSLGQGPEFLIYFQGTGAADDSGLPNDRFFAVRPEGSVSTLKIQRTERGDSAVYLCASSLRGEGPKNIQYFGAGTRLSVL.

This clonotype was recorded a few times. The DNA for the CDR3 is TGCGCCAGCAGCTCTGACAGGGGGCCAAACTCCTACGAGCAGTACTTC. Translated, it gives CASSSDRGPNSYEQYF. The genes are TRBV5-1 and TRBJ2-7; TRBD1 aligns across 10 bases. Per the germline V gene, CDR1 is SGHRS and CDR2 is YFSETQ. The trim removed 3 bases at V and 0 bases at J, leaving 6 bases unmatched. This CDR3 comprises 16 residues.